The source of this TCR beta chain is a study of CD4 and CD8 cells across lung adenocarcinoma regions. One entry per CDR3 protein results from TCRdb running MiXCR on the PCR reads. Of over 20,000 distinct CDR3 sequences detected, roughly half appear once; the ten largest clones hold about a quarter. The specimen sequenced was CD8+ T cells from the center of a lung tumor. The TCR sequence derives from a female donor with lung adenocarcinoma. The CD4 and CD8 labels of this study may be unreliable.

The CDR3 protein is CASSLRGRTYEQYF. CDR3 sequence (DNA): TGTGCCAGCAGTTTAAGGGGCAGAACCTACGAGCAGTACTTC. The chain couples TRBV27 to TRBJ2-5; weak D call: TRBD1 (5 bases). With the DNA end fitting TRBJ2-7 better, the J assignment may be wrong. Germline lookup yields CDR1 MNHEY and CDR2 SMNVEV (reference sequence). The CDR3 length is 14 residues.